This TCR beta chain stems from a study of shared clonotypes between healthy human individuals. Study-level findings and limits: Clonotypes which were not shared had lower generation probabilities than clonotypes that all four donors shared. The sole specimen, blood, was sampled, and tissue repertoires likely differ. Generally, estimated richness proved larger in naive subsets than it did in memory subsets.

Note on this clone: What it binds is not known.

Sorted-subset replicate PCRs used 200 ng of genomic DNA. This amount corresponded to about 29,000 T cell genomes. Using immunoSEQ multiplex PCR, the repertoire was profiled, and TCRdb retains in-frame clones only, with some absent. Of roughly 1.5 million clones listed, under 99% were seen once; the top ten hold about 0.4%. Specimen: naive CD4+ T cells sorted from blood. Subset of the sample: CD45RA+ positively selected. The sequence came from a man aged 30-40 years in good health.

The DNA of the CDR3 is TGTGCCAGCAGCCGGGACAGGGGGCTGGAGAATCAGCCCCAGCATTTT. This encodes CASSRDRGLENQPQHF. The chain links TRBV7-8 to TRBJ1-5, with 12 nucleotides matching TRBD1. Germline V gives CDR1 SGHVS, CDR2 FQNEAQ. The CDR3 runs 16 residues. V lost 5 bases to trimming and J lost 4 bases; unmatched junction nucleotides: 6. Full variable domain (remainder filled in from reference TRBV7-8 and TRBJ1-5): GAGVSQSPRYKVAKRGQDVALRCDPISGHVSLFWYQQALGQGPEFLTYFQNEAQLDKSGLPSDRFFAERPEGSVSTLKIQRTQQEDSAVYLCASSRDRGLENQPQHFGDGTRLSIL.